The subject of this entry is one TCR beta chain. The data were obtained in a study of monozygotic twins with cystic fibrosis. The length of the CDR3 is 15 residues. Germline V gene sequence: CDR1 MNHEY, CDR2 SVGAGI. Trimming took off 0 bases at V and 2 bases at J, with 10 bases between the two ends. Method: immunoSEQ multiplex PCR; TCRdb's copy keeps in-frame clones and lacks some. In the table there are tens of thousands of clones, more than 85% of which are singletons. The source of this sequence is a girl aged 2-10 years with cystic fibrosis. This rearrangement joins TRBV6-5 to TRBJ1-2, with D unclear. The sequenced material came from blood. CDR3 nucleotide sequence: TGTGCCAGCAGTTACTCGCCAGAGTCCAACTATGGCTACACCTTC. This gives the protein CASSYSPESNYGYTF.